Given below is one T cell receptor beta chain in context. These data belong to a study of CD8+ T cells in alopecia areata. Sequencing used cDNA as its template, made by extracting RNA and reverse transcribing it. Sequencing used immunoSEQ multiplex PCR; TCRdb keeps in-frame clones, though not all of them. The repertoire has over 150,000 clones, more than 60% of them found once; the top ten carry about 1.5%. CDR1 and CDR2 (germline): LNHDA, SQIVND (reference sequence). The CDR3 is 14 amino acids. V was pared by 1 base and J by 5 bases, with 11 bases between. The source is a human donor with alopecia areata. V is TRBV19 and J is TRBJ2-5; tentatively, D is TRBD1 (5 bases). This material consisted of CD4+ T cells sorted from blood, taken at week 0. DNA for the CDR3: TGTGCCAGTAGTATAGGCCATGGGGCCGAGACCCAGTACTTC. Its protein product is CASSIGHGAETQYF.